The present TCR beta chain was sequenced within a study of identical twins. This clonotype has only a few counts. Its antigen remains unidentified. The V gene's germline CDR1 is DFQATT and CDR2 SNEGSKA (reference sequence). The V end lost 3 bases, the J end lost 2 bases, and 12 bases lay between the germline ends. The CDR3 sequence is 14 residues long. A universal primer binding site was introduced by template switching. The final cDNA contained unique molecular identifiers. TCRdb itself ran the 5' RACE reads through MiXCR, one entry per CDR3 protein. This table holds some 1,700,000 distinct CDR3 sequences, 25% to 35% found once. Notes on the study in general: Sharing of beta out-of-frame sequences by twins showed a weaker excess. The abundant beta clonotypes from cord blood had fewer insertions, and memory repertoires had none of this. Zero-insertion analyses might be partly confounded by invariant T cells like MAIT and iNKT.

Sequences were obtained from cord blood. The V gene is TRBV20-1, the J gene TRBJ2-3; D call uncertain. This TCR was recovered from a newborn girl in good health. CDR3 in DNA: TGCAGTGCTAGGGCCCCGACTTCCACAGATACGCAGTATTTT. Protein sequence: CSARAPTSTDTQYF.